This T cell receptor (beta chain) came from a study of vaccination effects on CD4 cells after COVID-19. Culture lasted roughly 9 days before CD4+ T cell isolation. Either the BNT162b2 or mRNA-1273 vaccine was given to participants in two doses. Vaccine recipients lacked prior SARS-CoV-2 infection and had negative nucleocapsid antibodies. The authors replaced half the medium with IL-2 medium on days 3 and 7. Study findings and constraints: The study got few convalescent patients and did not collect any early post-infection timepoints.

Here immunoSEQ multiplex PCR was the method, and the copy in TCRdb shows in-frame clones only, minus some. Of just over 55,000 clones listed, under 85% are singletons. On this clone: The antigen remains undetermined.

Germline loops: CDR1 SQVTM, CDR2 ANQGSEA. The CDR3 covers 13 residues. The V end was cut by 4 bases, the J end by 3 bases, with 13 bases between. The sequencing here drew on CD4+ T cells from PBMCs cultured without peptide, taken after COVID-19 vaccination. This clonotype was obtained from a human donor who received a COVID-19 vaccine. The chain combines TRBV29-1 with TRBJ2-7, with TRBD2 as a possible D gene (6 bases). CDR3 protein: CSVGRGEGYEQYF. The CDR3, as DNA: TGCAGCGTTGGACGCGGGGAAGGCTACGAGCAGTACTTC.